The 10 T cell receptor beta chains listed next were all sequenced from one sample in a study of lymphopenia after photon versus proton radiotherapy. The protocol was immunoSEQ multiplex PCR, while the TCRdb copy is restricted to in-frame clones and leaves out a portion. Of more than 15,000 clones detected, 70% to 90% appear once; the ten largest clones hold 2.9%. This specimen consisted of peripheral blood, obtained from a patient treated with photon-based radiotherapy. These TCRs come from a woman in her forties or fifties with pancreatic cancer.

Here the CDR3 reads CASGLPLHGGRMTQYF. CDR3 nucleotides: TGTGCTAGTGGTTTGCCCCTACACGGGGGGAGGATGACCCAGTACTTC. The chain combines TRBV12-5 with TRBJ2-5, with TRBD2 matching 7 bases. Germline V CDR1 and CDR2: LGHNT, FRNRAP. CDR3 length: 16 amino acids. With V trimmed by 2 bases and J by 7 bases, 13 bases remained unmatched.

V is TRBV4-1 and J is TRBJ2-3; D perhaps matches TRBD2 (6 bases). V gave up 1 base and J gave up 1 base, with 9 bases separating them. The CDR3 runs to 15 residues. CDR1 and CDR2 (germline): MGHRA, YSYEKL. CDR3 nucleotides: TGCGCCAGCAGCCAAGTGGGACTTGGCACAGATACGCAGTATTTT. Translated, it gives CASSQVGLGTDTQYF.

This clone was picked up a small number of times. Within the sample, other DNA sequences also encode this same CDR3. The J gene is TRBJ2-7, the V gene TRBV29-1; possibly TRBD2 for D (5 bases). V gave up 2 bases and J gave up 0 bases, with 8 bases separating them. Germline CDR1 and CDR2: SQVTM and ANQGSEA. This CDR3 has 13 amino acids. CDR3 in amino acids: CSVESGSSYEQYF. The CDR3, as DNA: TGCAGCGTTGAAAGCGGTAGCTCCTACGAGCAGTACTTC.

The chain combines TRBV30 with TRBJ1-3; possibly TRBD1 for D (5 bases). The CDR3 is 12 residues long. Germline V CDR1 and CDR2: GTSNPN, SVGIG (reference sequence). The V and J ends lost 3 bases and 2 bases respectively, with 5 bases between them. The CDR3, as DNA: TGTGCCTGGAGGACAGCTGGAAACACCATATATTTT. This translates into CAWRTAGNTIYF.

This chain links TRBV7-7 with TRBJ2-2; D is perhaps TRBD1 (5 bases). V was cut by 5 bases and J by 5 bases, with 12 bases left in between. Germline assignment: CDR1 SSHAT and CDR2 FNYEAQ (reference sequence). The CDR3 extends over 14 amino acids. The CDR3 DNA reads TGTGCCAGCAGCCCAGGGCTGGCAACCGGGGAGCTGTTTTTT. Its protein product is CASSPGLATGELFF.

The rearrangement links TRBV4-2 to TRBJ1-2; TRBD1 might be the D (6 bases). Trimming cost V 0 bases and J 3 bases, with 8 bases left between them. Per germline, CDR1 LGHNA and CDR2 YNFKEQ. The CDR3 is 14 residues long. The CDR3 DNA reads TGTGCCAGCAGCCAAGAGGCAGGGGACTATGGCTACACCTTC. Translating gives CASSQEAGDYGYTF.

Only a few counts were recorded for this clone. The V call is TRBV29-1, the J call TRBJ2-1; no clear D. CDR3 length: 14 residues. Deletions cut 4 bases from V and 1 base from J, with 11 bases between. CDR1 is SQVTM, CDR2 ANQGSEA, per germline. The CDR3 nucleotides read TGCAGCGTTGCCAGGCCACTTTCCTACAATGAGCAGTTCTTC. It yields the protein CSVARPLSYNEQFF.

The chain is built from TRBV7-9 and TRBJ2-2; D remains unclear. The CDR3 spans 13 residues. CDR1 and CDR2 from the germline V gene are SEHNR and FQNEAQ (reference sequence). The germline V and J ends were trimmed by 1 base and 5 bases, with 5 bases remaining between them. In DNA, the CDR3 is TGTGCCAGCAGCTTAGGGGAAACCGGGGAGCTGTTTTTT. Its protein product is CASSLGETGELFF.

The V call is TRBV6-1, the J call TRBJ2-5; D is uncertain. The CDR3 is 12 residues long. Germline values: CDR1 MNHNS, CDR2 SASEGT. Trimming took 4 bases from V and 4 from J, leaving 7 bases between them. CDR3 in DNA: TGTGCCAGCAGTGGGCTCGGAGAGACCCAGTACTTC. Translation gives CASSGLGETQYF.

The chain is built from TRBV7-2 and TRBJ1-5; D remains unclear. Trimming cost V 0 bases and J 1 base, with 7 bases left between them. This CDR3 is 15 amino acids long. The V gene's germline CDR1 is SGHTA and CDR2 FQGNSA. The CDR3 protein is CASSLAGFSNQPQHF. The CDR3 region has the DNA TGTGCCAGCAGCTTAGCGGGTTTCAGCAATCAGCCCCAGCATTTT.